The subject of this entry is one T cell receptor beta chain. Its antigen is unidentified. This record comes from a study of cytomegalovirus exposure and HLA in healthy donors. Study-wide context: Approximately 85 million unique TCRs from HLA-typed donors were held in an early release of data.

CDR1 and CDR2 from the germline V gene are SGHTA and FQGNSA. The V gene end was trimmed by 5 bases and the J gene end by 3 bases; junction bases not matched to a gene: 11. The CDR3 runs to 16 residues. General study findings and limits: Donor immune exposure was known only as CMV serostatus. TCR beta chain V- and J-gene trimming was linked, in a later analysis, to a missense variant in DCLRE1C.

The PCR had 60 Vbeta and 13 Jbeta primers. Assay: immunoSEQ multiplex PCR; the TCRdb copy retains only in-frame clones and omits some. Among 160,000 or so clones listed, 81% were seen once. The chain has TRBV7-2 and TRBJ2-7; TRBD2 aligns across 9 bases. The sequenced sample was PBMCs. This clonotype originated in a man aged 45 to 65 in good health and CMV-seropositive. The CDR3 nucleotides read TGTGCCAGCAGCCCCGGGGGGGCTAGCGGGATCTACGAGCAGTACTTC. This translates into CASSPGGASGIYEQYF.